Shown below are 5 T cell receptor beta chains from a single sample sequenced in a study of CD8 T cells in ankylosing spondylitis. These receptors' targets are unknown. TCRdb processed the 5' RACE reads anew with MiXCR; each CDR3 protein has one entry. The sample holds approximately 520,000 distinct CDR3 sequences, approximately 5.3% seen once. The study, taken as a whole, reports: A motif of eight or nine highly homologous TCR beta variants was seen as apparently characteristic of ankylosing spondylitis blood.

Sequenced input: blood, either unsorted or a sorted T cell fraction (not recorded which). The receptors originated from a male donor with ankylosing spondylitis.

This clonotype was seen repeatedly, ten times or more. The chain employs TRBV5-6 and TRBJ2-5; D perhaps matches TRBD1 (5 bases). The V gene's germline CDR1 is SGHDT and CDR2 YYEEEE. The CDR3 totals 12 residues. V shed 2 bases and J shed 4 bases, with 6 bases lying between them. The CDR3 region is CASSFQGETQYF. CDR3 sequence (DNA): TGTGCCAGCAGCTTTCAGGGAGAGACCCAGTACTTC.

This clonotype was counted at least ten times. The genes are TRBV20-1 and TRBJ2-5; 7 bases are a match to TRBD2. V was clipped by 6 bases and J by 0 bases; unmatched bases: 7. Germline CDR1 reads DFQATT; CDR2 reads SNEGSKA (reference sequence). The CDR3 covers 14 residues. The CDR3 spells CSAGTILYQETQYF. The CDR3 DNA reads as TGCAGTGCAGGGACTATACTGTACCAAGAGACCCAGTACTTC.

This clonotype was found many times. The rearrangement joins TRBV7-9 to TRBJ1-2; D gene uncertain. V was shortened by 5 bases and J by 8 bases, with 12 bases between the two germline ends. Germline V gives CDR1 SEHNR, CDR2 FQNEAQ (reference sequence). The CDR3 covers 12 residues. CDR3 coding DNA: TGTGCCAGCAGCCCCCCGGGCTCGGGCTACACCTTC. This gives the protein CASSPPGSGYTF.

Ten or more counts support this clonotype. This chain uses TRBV7-6 with TRBJ2-7, with D possibly matching TRBD2 (6 bases). The V and J ends lost 0 bases and 2 bases respectively, with 8 bases between them. Germline V lookup: CDR1 SGHVS, CDR2 FNYEAQ. The CDR3 extends over 14 amino acids. CDR3 loop: CASSLAGGAYEQYF. The DNA of the CDR3 is TGTGCCAGCAGCTTAGCGGGAGGTGCCTACGAGCAGTACTTC.

This clonotype has at least ten counts. This chain joins TRBV25-1 and TRBJ1-2; D is ambiguous. Germline V gene sequence: CDR1 MGHDK, CDR2 SYGVNS. Trimming took off 3 bases at V and 8 bases at J, with 10 bases between the two ends. CDR3 length: 12 amino acids. CDR3 sequence (DNA): TGTGCCAGCAGTGAGCTCCAGCGCGGCTACACCTTC. This translates into CASSELQRGYTF.